The rows below give T cell receptor beta chains drawn from one sample of a study of cytomegalovirus exposure and HLA in healthy donors. The table came from immunoSEQ multiplex PCR; TCRdb's copy has only in-frame clones and leaves some out. The profile shows roughly 150,000 clones, approximately 81% of them singletons. Specimen: PBMCs. The receptors shown here come from a woman aged 18-29 years in good health and CMV-seronegative. Both conserved end residues are part of each CDR3. Each record gives: J gene, V gene, CDR3 protein.

j_call: TRBJ2-1; v_call: TRBV5-1; cdr3_aa: CASSLVGGGDWMEQFF
j_call: TRBJ1-2; v_call: TRBV28; cdr3_aa: CASSAPGQGAGGYTF
j_call: TRBJ2-1; v_call: TRBV28; cdr3_aa: CASSLELAAYNEQFF
j_call: TRBJ2-7; v_call: TRBV7-9; cdr3_aa: CASSQWRDRPYEQYF
j_call: TRBJ2-3; v_call: TRBV25-1; cdr3_aa: CASSDTSLGDTQYF
j_call: TRBJ2-3; v_call: TRBV4-1; cdr3_aa: CASSPGSGSTDTQYF
j_call: TRBJ2-1; v_call: TRBV4-2; cdr3_aa: CASSQDSSGSYNEQFF
j_call: TRBJ2-1; v_call: TRBV6-1; cdr3_aa: CASRGGINNEQFF
j_call: TRBJ2-5; v_call: TRBV19; cdr3_aa: CASSFGLAGGQETQYF
j_call: TRBJ2-7; v_call: TRBV5-7; cdr3_aa: CASSLAASGTEQYF
j_call: TRBJ1-2; v_call: TRBV28; cdr3_aa: CASSLSSNYGYTF
j_call: TRBJ2-7; v_call: TRBV7-2; cdr3_aa: CASSITFPSYEQYF
j_call: TRBJ2-3; v_call: TRBV7-2; cdr3_aa: CASPNPGGGDTQYF
j_call: TRBJ2-4; v_call: TRBV19; cdr3_aa: CASRAQGSYLAKNIQYF